Each of the 24 T cell receptor beta chains below was sequenced from the same sample in a study of blood T cell repertoires in COVID-19. Sequenced by immunoSEQ multiplex PCR; TCRdb stores in-frame clones only, minus some. Here the sample spans about 250,000 clones, 85% to 90% being singletons. Sequenced: PBMCs or T cells enriched from blood (not recorded which). Receptor source: a man aged 35 to 55 who had recovered from COVID-19.

This chain joins TRBV7-9 and TRBJ2-1; TRBD2 aligns across 8 bases. Germline loops: CDR1 SEHNR, CDR2 FQNEAQ (reference sequence). The CDR3 length is 13 residues. The ends lost 4 bases at V and 12 bases at J; junction bases unmatched: 8. The CDR3 DNA is TGTGCCAGCAGCTGGGGCGGGAGCGGGGGGCAGTTCTTC. Its protein product is CASSWGGSGGQFF.

The rearrangement links TRBV11-2 to TRBJ1-1, with TRBD1 as a possible D gene (5 bases). The CDR3 is made up of 15 amino acids. Germline loops: CDR1 SGHAT, CDR2 FQNNGV. Trimming removed 1 base at V and 3 bases at J, with 12 bases between. The CDR3 nucleotides read TGTGCCAGCAGCTTAGTATCGGGGGTGGACACTGAAGCTTTCTTT. It is translated as CASSLVSGVDTEAFF.

The chain employs TRBV7-2 and TRBJ2-1; the match to TRBD1 covers 7 bases. V lost 4 bases to trimming and J lost 5 bases; unmatched junction nucleotides: 8. This CDR3 has 15 residues. CDR1 and CDR2 (germline): SGHTA, FQGNSA. The CDR3 sequence is CASSSQGVPDNEQFF. In DNA form, the CDR3 reads TGTGCCAGCAGCTCCCAGGGGGTTCCCGACAATGAGCAGTTCTTC.

Only a few counts were recorded for this clone. This sequence joins TRBV19 and TRBJ1-5, with 7 positions matching TRBD1. V shed 6 bases and J 1 base; nucleotides not matched to a gene: 6. The CDR3 length is 15 residues. Per germline, CDR1 LNHDA and CDR2 SQIVND (reference sequence). The CDR3 reads CASRPQGPSNQPQHF. Here the CDR3 DNA reads TGTGCCAGTAGGCCACAGGGGCCGAGCAATCAGCCCCAGCATTTT.

The V and J genes are TRBV29-1 and TRBJ2-3, with 7 positions matching TRBD2. Germline V gene lookup returns CDR1 SQVTM and CDR2 ANQGSEA. V was clipped by 6 bases and J by 9 bases; unmatched bases: 12. CDR3 length: 13 amino acids. CDR3 in amino acids: CSVEQTSYITQYF. In DNA form, the CDR3 reads TGCAGCGTAGAGCAGACTAGCTATATAACGCAGTATTTT.

V and J are TRBV7-2 and TRBJ1-2; 7 bases fit TRBD1. This CDR3 is 13 amino acids long. CDR1 SGHTA and CDR2 FQGNSA come from the germline V gene. The trim removed 5 bases at V and 6 bases at J, leaving 6 bases unmatched. The CDR3 nucleotides read TGTGCCAGCAGCGATCGACAGGGCAATGGCTACACCTTC. The encoded protein is CASSDRQGNGYTF.

This sequence joins TRBV4-1 and TRBJ1-6; 8 bases are a match to TRBD1. The CDR3 is 18 amino acids. V shed 0 bases, J shed 7 bases, and the junction held 11 bases outside the gene matches. Germline V CDR1 and CDR2: MGHRA, YSYEKL. The CDR3 region has the DNA TGCGCCAGCAGCCAAGAGGGGAAGACAGGGGTCGGAAATTCACCCCTCCACTTT. Protein: CASSQEGKTGVGNSPLHF.

The rearrangement joins TRBV9 to TRBJ2-7; 10 positions match TRBD2. CDR3 size: 15 residues. The germline gives CDR1 SGDLS, CDR2 YYNGEE. V trimming: 3 bases; J trimming: 3 bases; junction bases outside the gene matches: 6. The CDR3 DNA reads as TGTGCCAGCAGCGGTCCTAGCGGGGGCCTCTACGAGCAGTACTTC. It translates to CASSGPSGGLYEQYF. Looking up the rest from reference TRBV9 and TRBJ2-7 gives the full variable domain: DSGVTQTPKHLITATGQRVTLRCSPRSGDLSVYWYQQSLDQGLQFLIQYYNGEERAKGNILERFSAQQFPDLHSELNLSSLELGDSALYFCASSGPSGGLYEQYFGPGTRLTVT.

V is TRBV28 and J is TRBJ1-6; D is uncertain. Germline V gene lookup returns CDR1 MDHEN and CDR2 SYDVKM. The V and J ends lost 5 bases and 10 bases respectively, with 18 bases between them. This CDR3 comprises 15 residues. In DNA, the CDR3 is TGTGCCAGCAGTCCCCCGACCGCCTTGGGCTCACCCCTCCACTTT. It yields the protein CASSPPTALGSPLHF.

The chain joins TRBV30 to TRBJ1-5, with D maybe TRBD1 (6 bases). The CDR3 consists of 14 residues. The V end lost 5 bases, the J end lost 5 bases, and 16 bases lay between the germline ends. In germline, CDR1 is GTSNPN, CDR2 SVGIG (reference sequence). The CDR3 bases are TGTGCCTGGGGGGGCGGGAAGGCGGATCAGCCCCAGCATTTT. Translation: CAWGGGKADQPQHF.

The chain carries TRBV11-2 and TRBJ1-1, with 7 bases lining up with TRBD1. Germline V lookup: CDR1 SGHAT, CDR2 FQNNGV. This CDR3 has 15 amino acids. J gave up 0 bases and V 5 bases, and 6 bases lay outside the gene matches. The CDR3 DNA reads TGTGCCAGCAGCCCGAGGGGGCTGATGAACACTGAAGCTTTCTTT. Translating gives CASSPRGLMNTEAFF.

The V and J genes are TRBV3-1 (or the pseudogene TRBV3-2) and TRBJ2-3; 10 bases are a match to TRBD2. The V and J ends lost 4 bases and 4 bases, in that order; junction bases with no gene match: 5. Germline V gene lookup returns CDR1 LGHDT and CDR2 YNNKEL (reference sequence). The CDR3 has 15 amino acids. The DNA of the CDR3 is TGTGCCAGCAGCCCTCTAGCGGGAGCGCCAGATACGCAGTATTTT. Its translation: CASSPLAGAPDTQYF.

This chain links TRBV18 with TRBJ2-5; TRBD1 aligns across 9 bases. The CDR3 is made up of 15 amino acids. V lost 3 bases and J lost 5; bases outside the gene matches: 7. Germline CDR1 reads KGHSH; CDR2 reads LQKENI. In DNA, the CDR3 is TGTGCCAGCTCACCGCAGGACAGGGGAGGGGAGACCCAGTACTTC. This gives the protein CASSPQDRGGETQYF.

The rearrangement joins TRBV3-1 (or the pseudogene TRBV3-2) to TRBJ2-3; 9 nucleotides align to TRBD2. Germline V lookup: CDR1 LGHDT, CDR2 YNNKEL (reference sequence). With 0 bases clipped from V and 0 bases from J, the junction kept 10 bases outside the gene matches. The CDR3 extends over 19 amino acids. CDR3 coding DNA: TGTGCCAGCAGCCAAGATATTTCGGTAGCGGGGGCCAGCACAGATACGCAGTATTTT. Amino acids: CASSQDISVAGASTDTQYF.

The chain's CDR3 is CASSLRGTTEAFF. The CDR3 region has the DNA TGTGCCAGCAGCTTGCGGGGAACCACTGAAGCTTTCTTT. V usage is TRBV5-6 and J usage is TRBJ1-1, with D unclear. Germline loops: CDR1 SGHDT, CDR2 YYEEEE. The CDR3 length is 13 residues. V gave up 1 base and J gave up 4 bases, with 8 bases separating them.

The J gene is TRBJ1-5, the V gene TRBV30, with 9 bases that match TRBD1. Germline V CDR1 and CDR2: GTSNPN, SVGIG (reference sequence). Trimming removed 5 bases from V and 6 bases from J; junction bases left unmatched: 5. This CDR3 region has 13 residues. CDR3 amino acids: CAWDRGISQPQHF. CDR3 coding DNA: TGTGCCTGGGACAGGGGGATCTCTCAGCCCCAGCATTTT.

In nucleotides, the CDR3 is TGCGCCAGCAGCACAGCCGGGACAGGGTACACCGGGGAGCTGTTTTTT. The encoded protein is CASSTAGTGYTGELFF. The J gene is TRBJ2-2, the V gene TRBV4-1; 9 nucleotides line up with TRBD1. The V gene's germline CDR1 is MGHRA and CDR2 YSYEKL. This CDR3 spans 16 amino acids. Trimming removed 5 bases from V and 3 bases from J; junction bases left unmatched: 7.

The V gene is TRBV6-5, the J gene TRBJ2-7, with 10 bases that match TRBD1. Germline V gene lookup returns CDR1 MNHEY and CDR2 SVGAGI. Trimming cost V 6 bases and J 4 bases; bases outside gene matches: 6. This CDR3 has 14 amino acids. The chain's CDR3 is CASRSGTGAYEQYF. In nucleotides, the CDR3 is TGTGCCAGCAGGTCCGGGACAGGGGCATACGAGCAGTACTTC.

The rearrangement uses TRBV11-2 and TRBJ1-1; 8 nucleotides align to TRBD1. The length of the CDR3 is 14 residues. The J segment lost 0 bases and the V segment lost 7 bases, leaving 4 bases of the junction unmatched. Germline CDR1 is SGHAT and CDR2 is FQNNGV. The chain's CDR3 is CASNRQGMNTEAFF. The CDR3 region has the DNA TGTGCCAGCAACCGACAGGGGATGAACACTGAAGCTTTCTTT.

This clone has just a few counts. Within the sample, other DNA sequences also encode this same CDR3. V is TRBV13 and J is TRBJ2-7; D is unresolved. CDR3 length: 13 amino acids. The V and J ends lost 2 bases and 3 bases respectively, with 8 bases between them. Looked up from germline, CDR1 is PRHDT and CDR2 is FYEKMQ (reference sequence). DNA of the CDR3: TGTGCCAGCAGCTTAAACTTATTCTACGAGCAGTACTTC. Residues: CASSLNLFYEQYF.

The chain couples TRBV29-1 to TRBJ2-2; 11 nucleotides match TRBD2. The CDR3 spans 13 residues. The trim removed 4 bases at V and 10 bases at J, leaving 5 bases unmatched. From germline, CDR1 is SQVTM and CDR2 ANQGSEA. The CDR3 DNA follows: TGCAGCGTTGCCCCGGGACTAGCGGAGGAGCTGTTTTTT. Protein: CSVAPGLAEELFF.

The chain combines TRBV28 with TRBJ1-5; 8 positions match TRBD1. J gave up 6 bases and V 1 base, and 17 bases lay outside the gene matches. The CDR3 has 19 amino acids. Germline V gene sequence: CDR1 MDHEN, CDR2 SYDVKM. In nucleotides, the CDR3 is TGTGCCAGCAGTTTATCCATTGAGGAGGACAGGGCAAAGTTTCAGCCCCAGCATTTT. Amino acid sequence: CASSLSIEEDRAKFQPQHF.

The gene calls are TRBV6-4 and TRBJ1-1; D gene uncertain. Trimming shortened V by 3 bases and J by 4 bases, and 6 bases separated the two germline ends. Germline V lookup: CDR1 MRHNA, CDR2 SNTAGT. The CDR3 spans 12 residues. The CDR3 region has the DNA TGTGCCAGCAGTGATGGAGGCACTGAAGCTTTCTTT. Protein: CASSDGGTEAFF.

The DNA of the CDR3 is TGTGCCAGCAGCCAAGATCGTCAGAGGGATTACAATGAGCAGTTCTTC. It is translated as CASSQDRQRDYNEQFF. The rearrangement uses TRBV4-2 and TRBJ2-1, with D perhaps TRBD2 (5 bases). The CDR3 spans 16 residues. From germline, CDR1 is LGHNA and CDR2 YNFKEQ. Trimming shortened V by 0 bases and J by 4 bases, and 13 bases separated the two germline ends.